A selection of T cell receptor beta chains follows, all from one sample in a study of T-cell memory formation after mild COVID-19. One entry per CDR3 protein results from TCRdb running MiXCR on the 5' RACE reads. Among about 390,000 distinct CDR3 sequences, 20% to 25% were seen once, and the ten largest hold around 12%. Sequences were obtained from PBMCs or a T cell subset sorted from them (not recorded which). These receptors originate from an adult woman who had mild COVID-19 (a few samples of this study predate the infection). Cell type and time point are not known. The CDR3 runs from the conserved cysteine through the conserved F or W. The D gene is left open where the match is weak. Clone size is not always given. Where it is, it says once, few, many or a class for expanded clones.

length,J,size,V,D,CDR3,DNA
16,TRBJ2-1,few,TRBV4-1,-,CASSQVAGGRYNEQFF,TGCGCCAGCAGCCAAGTGGCCGGGGGGCGATACAATGAGCAGTTCTTC
14,TRBJ2-3,few,TRBV15,-,CATSRAIFTDTQYF,TGTGCCACCAGCAGAGCAATTTTCACAGATACGCAGTATTTT
14,TRBJ2-1,few,TRBV12-3/TRBV12-4,TRBD1,CASSSGTGMDEQFF,TGTGCCAGCAGTTCTGGGACAGGGATGGATGAGCAGTTCTTC
15,TRBJ2-2,-,TRBV7-3,-,CASSLMGGNTGELFF,TGTGCCAGCAGCTTAATGGGCGGTAACACCGGGGAGCTGTTTTTT
16,TRBJ1-3,few,TRBV6-5,-,CASSSGHTASGNTIYF,TGTGCCAGCAGCTCAGGACATACTGCCTCTGGAAACACCATATATTTT
13,TRBJ2-5,-,TRBV6-5,TRBD1,CATAQGDLGTQYF,TGTGCCACCGCCCAGGGGGACCTAGGGACCCAGTACTTC
14,TRBJ2-7,-,TRBV15,TRBD1,CATSYGQGPSEQYF,TGTGCCACCAGCTACGGACAGGGGCCGAGCGAGCAGTACTTC
15,TRBJ2-5,few,TRBV24-1,TRBD1,CATSDRTGPLETQYF,TGTGCCACCAGTGACAGGACAGGACCCTTGGAAACCCAGTACTTC
8,TRBJ2-1,few,TRBV29-1,-,CSYNEQFF,TGCAGCTACAATGAGCAGTTCTTC
18,TRBJ2-2,-,TRBV4-1,TRBD2,CASSRSPFSGGAHTELFF,TGCGCCAGCAGCCGTTCGCCCTTTAGCGGGGGGGCCCATACGGAGCTGTTTTTT
14,TRBJ1-5,many,TRBV5-6,TRBD1,CASSLRQGYQPQHF,TGTGCCAGCAGCCTAAGACAGGGGTATCAGCCCCAGCATTTT
14,TRBJ2-5,-,TRBV4-1,-,CASSQTGYEETQYF,TGCGCCAGCAGCCAGACAGGATACGAAGAGACCCAGTACTTC
12,TRBJ2-7,-,TRBV6-2/TRBV6-3,-,CASTDLREEQYF,TGTGCCAGCACCGACTTGAGGGAGGAGCAGTACTTC
15,TRBJ1-2,few,TRBV5-1,TRBD1,CASSLAGTGHYGYTF,TGCGCCAGCAGCTTGGCCGGGACAGGCCACTATGGCTACACCTTC
17,TRBJ2-1,-,TRBV29-1,TRBD1,CSVEDQRQGSSYNEQFF,TGCAGCGTTGAAGATCAACGACAGGGCAGCTCCTACAATGAGCAGTTCTTC
15,TRBJ2-2,-,TRBV5-6,TRBD1,CASYKGGQGARELFF,TGTGCCAGCTACAAAGGGGGACAGGGGGCCAGGGAGCTGTTTTTT
13,TRBJ1-6,-,TRBV25-1,-,CASSAAGGSPLHF,TGTGCCAGCAGTGCGGCGGGCGGTTCACCCCTCCACTTT
16,TRBJ2-2,few,TRBV3-1,-,CASSQVLTAYTGELFF,TGTGCCAGCAGCCAAGTTCTAACAGCGTACACCGGGGAGCTGTTTTTT
19,TRBJ1-4,-,TRBV4-3,-,CASSQEGGRQVFDNEKLFF,TGCGCCAGCAGCCAAGAAGGAGGACGGCAGGTTTTCGATAATGAAAAACTGTTTTTT
15,TRBJ2-1,few,TRBV4-1,-,CASSQGAMGGDEQFF,TGCGCCAGCAGCCAAGGGGCGATGGGTGGCGATGAGCAGTTCTTC
13,TRBJ2-7,-,TRBV29-1,TRBD1,CSGQGQGAYEQYF,TGCAGCGGCCAGGGACAGGGGGCTTACGAGCAGTACTTC
16,TRBJ1-1,-,TRBV12-5,-,CASGPDPTGMNTEAFF,TGTGCTAGTGGTCCGGACCCTACCGGGATGAACACTGAAGCTTTCTTT
15,TRBJ2-1,few,TRBV7-9,-,CASSPPGGPAYEQFF,TGTGCCAGCAGCCCCCCGGGGGGCCCCGCCTATGAGCAGTTCTTC
15,TRBJ2-3,-,TRBV27,TRBD1,CASNPQGALTDTQYF,TGTGCCAGCAACCCACAGGGGGCGCTCACAGATACGCAGTATTTT
15,TRBJ2-5,many,TRBV6-5,TRBD1,CASLPVHTGGGTQYF,TGTGCCAGCCTACCGGTTCATACAGGGGGAGGAACCCAGTACTTC
14,TRBJ2-5,-,TRBV6-1,-,CASSARLDPETQYF,TGTGCCAGCAGTGCCAGACTAGATCCGGAGACCCAGTACTTC
17,TRBJ2-4,few,TRBV12-3/TRBV12-4,-,CASSFNPAALAKNIQYF,TGTGCCAGCAGTTTTAACCCCGCGGCCCTAGCCAAAAACATTCAGTACTTC
12,TRBJ1-2,-,TRBV25-1,-,CASGPVTGGYTF,TGTGCCAGCGGCCCCGTTACAGGAGGCTACACCTTC
13,TRBJ2-7,few,TRBV7-9,-,CASSVSPLYEQYF,TGTGCCAGCAGCGTAAGCCCACTTTACGAGCAGTACTTC
14,TRBJ2-5,-,TRBV6-5,TRBD1,CASSHTDRGETQYF,TGTGCCAGCAGTCACACTGACAGGGGGGAGACCCAGTACTTC
13,TRBJ2-7,many,TRBV7-9,TRBD1,CASSSTGASEQYF,TGTGCCAGCAGCTCGACAGGGGCGTCCGAGCAGTACTTC
16,TRBJ2-7,few,TRBV7-6,-,CASSLHPSGPPYEQYF,TGTGCCAGCAGCTTACACCCCTCGGGGCCCCCCTACGAGCAGTACTTC
13,TRBJ1-1,few,TRBV10-3,TRBD1,CAISVRGGTEAFF,TGTGCCATCAGTGTCAGGGGGGGCACTGAAGCTTTCTTT
16,TRBJ1-1,-,TRBV7-9,-,CASSLSRGGMNTEAFF,TGTGCCAGCAGCTTAAGCCGGGGGGGTATGAACACTGAAGCTTTCTTT
16,TRBJ2-7,few,TRBV7-2,TRBD1,CASSSGQGEVTYEQYF,TGTGCCAGCAGCTCCGGACAGGGGGAGGTCACCTACGAGCAGTACTTC
17,TRBJ2-1,many,TRBV2,TRBD2,CASRKARASGQDNEQFF,TGTGCCAGCAGGAAGGCCCGCGCTAGCGGGCAGGACAATGAGCAGTTCTTC
15,TRBJ1-5,-,TRBV20-1,TRBD1,CSARDYSGGKSPQHF,TGCAGTGCTAGAGATTATTCAGGGGGCAAGTCGCCCCAGCATTTT
15,TRBJ2-3,-,TRBV7-8,-,CASSIEEGSTDTQYF,TGTGCCAGCAGCATCGAGGAGGGGTCCACAGATACGCAGTATTTT
16,TRBJ2-7,-,TRBV18,-,CASSPPTGISSYEQYF,TGTGCCAGCTCACCACCTACAGGGATAAGCTCCTACGAGCAGTACTTC